The source of this T cell receptor beta chain is a study of cytomegalovirus exposure and HLA in healthy donors. Per the germline V gene, CDR1 is SEHNR and CDR2 is FQNEAQ (reference sequence). V was pared by 2 bases and J by 3 bases, with 13 bases between. The CDR3 spans 16 residues. Using immunoSEQ multiplex PCR, the repertoire was profiled, and TCRdb retains in-frame clones only, with some absent. The table lists tens of thousands of clones, roughly 90% of them singletons. This sequence joins TRBV7-9 and TRBJ2-2; perhaps TRBD2 as D (6 bases). This clonotype was obtained from a woman aged 18-29 years in good health and CMV-seropositive. Sequences were obtained from PBMCs. In DNA, the CDR3 is TGTGCCAGCAGCTTATCAACGGGAGTAGACACCGGGGAGCTGTTTTTT. It translates to CASSLSTGVDTGELFF.